Sequencing of this TCR beta chain was carried out in a study of blood T cell repertoires in COVID-19 (dated by TCRdb to the early 2020s). Describing the broader study: Collaborator samples came from the United States, Italy and Spain and covered acute and convalescent phases of COVID-19. The dataset comprised deeply sampled blood TCRbeta repertoires from subjects exposed to, actively infected with, or recovered from COVID-19. Where available, HLA class I and class II types were taken from metadata supplied by the sample provider and were not determined by assay-based typing. A freely available public database, intended as a resource for researchers studying the immune response to SARS-CoV-2, is where the repertoires were released. A de-identified subject ID, COVID-19 status, age in years and sex were almost always included in the sample metadata. The material from the prospective study consisted of cDNA or gDNA derived from T cells, B-cell-depleted T cells, or PBMCs. Samples came from the ongoing ImmuneRACE study (first 160 participants) plus 1,254 subjects from 6 global collaborators. Study-wide findings and limitations: The quantity of clinical and demographic metadata differed by source and by participant and was supplied without curation.

V has 3 bases trimmed and J has 0 bases trimmed; junction bases matching no gene number 9. CDR1 and CDR2 (SGHNT, YYREEE) derive from the germline V gene (reference sequence). From the cysteine through the phenylalanine, the CDR3 covers 17 amino acids. The entry retains the CDR3 DNA only, 51 bases that are in frame from base 1. The collaborating institutions used their own protocols to collect whole blood in K2EDTA tubes. For TCRbeta analysis, collaborators shipped samples in one of three forms: frozen whole blood, isolated PBMCs, or DNA extracted from either of those sample types. In this sample, this clone turned up a few times. What antigen it recognizes has not been identified. No base qualities exist here, and no much larger clone lies one base off it. TCRbeta CDR3 regions were amplified from genomic DNA using the immunoSEQ Assay, a bias-controlled multiplex PCR. The study's own analysis went as follows. Nucleated cell counts per sample were estimated from amplification of reference gene primers within the assay. Sequence reads were collapsed and filtered to measure the absolute abundance of every unique TCRbeta CDR3 rearrangement. For each sample, productive Simpson clonality was calculated as the square root of Simpson's diversity index over productive rearrangements. TCRdb holds this immuneACCESS table with in-frame rearrangements only. Some clones are missing; in checked studies, unresolved V genes explain under half, and the rest has no known cause. The DNA was the basis for D and trimming; V, J and clone size are from that table. Counted in this sample were around 100,000 clones; under 90% of them appeared once. The top ten hold 24% of the sample.

The material sequenced was peripheral blood. Rearrangement joined TRBV5-4 to TRBJ2-1, with 7 bases matching TRBD2. This receptor was obtained from a human donor in a cohort sampled during active COVID-19. This receptor carries the CDR3 CASSSRERGNSYNEQFF. The nucleotide sequence is TGTGCCAGCAGCTCGCGTGAGCGGGGTAACTCCTACAATGAGCAGTTCTTC.